This TCR beta chain originates from a study of blood T cells in healthy people across ages (dated by TCRdb to between 2014 and 2017). For the wider study: Template switching captured roughly one uniquely barcoded TCR beta cDNA molecule per two T cells in model experiments. Using deep sequencing normalized with unique cDNA molecular identifiers, the study measured how TCR beta repertoire diversity changes with age. The donors were divided into four age groups: young (average roughly 15 years), middle-aged (about 40), aged (approximately 62) and long-lived (roughly 82). Donors of different ages were randomly distributed across sequencing lanes to avoid experimental bias. The study analyzed two additional independent replicas of 1 million unique cDNA reads from the same blood draw for two donors, one aged 18 to 30 and one aged 80 or older.

The approximately 39 donors, aged roughly 6 to 95 years, were systemically healthy Caucasian individuals from Russia. Around 9.8 milliliters of peripheral blood were collected from each donor into EDTA-treated Vacutainer tubes. Ficoll-Paque density-gradient centrifugation was used to isolate PBMCs, with at least 6.5 million per sample. Total RNA was extracted from PBMCs with Trizol reagent, with at least 5 micrograms obtained per sample. For every donor, an aliquot of PBMCs went through flow cytometry to measure the percentages of naive CD45RAhigh/CD27high T cells. Overall study results and their limits: Because profiling used bulk unsorted PBMCs, naive and antigen-experienced compartments could not be compared conclusively. There was a strong correlation between observed TCR beta diversity and the percentage of naive T cells measured by flow cytometry. Compared with the aged group, the long-lived group had more naive CD4+ T cells, fewer expanded clones and increased TCR diversity, suggesting age selection. Because the CMV infection status of the donors was unknown, age-related changes in expanded clonotypes may potentially have been confounded. Estimates of total diversity from one million sequenced T cells were regarded as lower bounds and underestimates. As age increased, observed TCR beta diversity per million T cells dropped in a roughly linear way, and a significant reduction was already evident by age roughly 40.

A few counts support this clonotype. Its antigen remains unidentified. The record has no base qualities; no much larger clone is one base away. The CDR3 holds 14 amino acids from the cysteine to the phenylalanine. Here the CDR3 DNA is all that survives: 42 bases in frame from base 1. Based on the germline V gene (reference sequence), the CDR1 and CDR2 sequences are MNHNY and SVGAGI. For this chain, trimming is 5 bases at the V end and 2 bases at the J end, and the number of junction bases without a gene match is 4. Library preparation used 5' RACE. The listed sequencing device is Illumina HiSeq 2500. A second PCR of about 7 to 12 cycles was performed with a sample-barcoded 5' primer and a J-beta primer mix. A unique molecular identifier was introduced onto each TCR beta cDNA molecule by a template-switch 5' adaptor carrying 12 random nucleotides. At least 2.5 million CDR3-containing paired-end reads were obtained from each sample. First-strand cDNA synthesis was performed from all RNA using the Mint cDNA synthesis kit, with priming by a TRBC-specific oligonucleotide. After uracil-DNA glycosylase treatment, a first 18-cycle PCR used universal primers M1SS and BC2_uni_R on all cDNA. Regarding the original processing steps: For normalization, 1 million high-quality reads were randomly selected from each sample, with every read carrying a distinct molecular identifier. Instead of being binned into consensus sequences, reads that shared molecular identifiers were thrown out. CDR3 identification, clonotype clustering and error correction used MiTCR with a Q25 quality threshold and the strictest error-elimination algorithm. A nonparametric unseen species model with Euler transformation was used to estimate lower-bound total TCR beta diversity. Through fastp at Q25 and MiXCR, TCRdb rebuilt clones from the public reads, retaining in-frame beta chains. Each CDR3 protein gets just one entry, which takes the most common genes and DNA from the rows behind it. Here the V and J calls rest on TCRdb's processing, not on the authors' analysis. The table for this sample lists 600,000 or so distinct CDR3 sequences; 20% to 25% of them were counted only once. The ten top clones hold roughly 3.7% of the sample.

Sequences were obtained from blood. This clonotype was obtained from a man in his 70s in good health. The receptor chain draws on TRBV6-6 and TRBJ2-7, with 9 central nucleotides matching TRBD2. The CDR3 reads CASSHGTSTYEQYF. The DNA sequence is as follows: TGTGCCAGCAGTCATGGGACTAGCACCTACGAGCAGTACTTC.